The 23 T cell receptor beta chains below all came from one sample that was sequenced in a study of T cell changes during pregnancy in multiple sclerosis. This table comes from immunoSEQ multiplex PCR, and its TCRdb copy is limited to in-frame clones, with some not included. Of approximately 85,000 clones in the sample, 90% to 95% were seen once. Source: peripheral blood, taken in the first trimester of pregnancy. The receptors here all came from a female donor with multiple sclerosis, enrolled in a pregnancy study.

This chain connects TRBV18 to TRBJ2-7; TRBD1 matches 9 bases. This CDR3 region has 17 residues. Germline CDR1 is KGHSH and CDR2 is LQKENI. The trim removed 3 bases at V and 4 bases at J, leaving 13 bases unmatched. DNA for the CDR3: TGTGCCAGCTCACCTTCCGGGACAGGGATTTCCGCATACGAGCAGTACTTC. Translated: CASSPSGTGISAYEQYF.

The rearrangement links TRBV10-3 to TRBJ1-2; a possible D gene is TRBD1 (6 bases). The CDR3 covers 12 residues. CDR1 is ENHRY, CDR2 SYGVKD, per germline. Trimming removed 5 bases from V and 7 bases from J, with 11 bases in between. The CDR3 nucleotides are TGTGCCATCAGTTGGGGGCAGAGTGGCTACACCTTC. Protein product: CAISWGQSGYTF.

This clone appeared once. The genes are TRBV5-1 and TRBJ2-7; tentatively, D is TRBD2 (6 bases). Germline V CDR1 and CDR2: SGHRS, YFSETQ. The CDR3 is made up of 13 amino acids. V lost 7 bases, J lost 6 bases, and 17 bases lay in between. The DNA of the CDR3 is TGCGCCAGCTTCGATTCTGGAGGGCGCGAGCAGTACTTC. Encoded protein: CASFDSGGREQYF.

The V call is TRBV5-4, the J call TRBJ1-1; a weak D match, TRBD1 (6 bases). The V end lost 4 bases, the J end lost 6 bases, and 31 bases lay between the germline ends. Germline lookup yields CDR1 SGHNT and CDR2 YYREEE (reference sequence). This CDR3 region has 19 residues. CDR3 residues: CASSPSGVGYGRRLSEAFF. CDR3 in DNA: TGTGCCAGCAGCCCCTCAGGGGTGGGGTACGGGAGGAGGTTGTCTGAAGCTTTCTTT.

V gene TRBV4-3 combines with J gene TRBJ1-2; D unresolved. Trimming removed 0 bases from V and 6 bases from J, with 11 bases in between. CDR1 LGHNA and CDR2 YSLEER come from the germline V gene. CDR3 size: 14 residues. This CDR3 reads CASSQEMVSHGYTF. The DNA for the CDR3 is TGCGCCAGCAGCCAAGAAATGGTTAGCCATGGCTACACCTTC.

This clone is a singleton in its sample. The chain is built from TRBV5-1 and TRBJ2-1; TRBD2 matches at 8 bases. This CDR3 contains 16 residues. The ends lost 4 bases at V and 0 bases at J; junction bases unmatched: 6. Germline-derived CDR1 and CDR2 are SGHRS and YFSETQ. CDR3 residues: CASSIAGTHSYNEQFF. The CDR3 DNA reads TGCGCCAGCAGCATAGCGGGGACCCACTCCTACAATGAGCAGTTCTTC.

The J gene is TRBJ1-3, the V gene TRBV4-1, with D perhaps TRBD1 (6 bases). In germline, CDR1 is MGHRA, CDR2 YSYEKL. The CDR3 sequence is 16 residues long. V lost 1 base and J lost 4, with 14 bases in between. The CDR3 bases are TGCGCCAGCAGCCAAGTTCGGGGGGCGAGGGGAAACACCATATATTTT. It is translated as CASSQVRGARGNTIYF.

The chain uses TRBV30 and TRBJ1-1; maybe TRBD1 (5 bases). This CDR3 is built from 13 residues. Germline V gene sequence: CDR1 GTSNPN, CDR2 SVGIG (reference sequence). The germline V and J ends were trimmed by 4 bases and 0 bases, with 9 bases remaining between them. The DNA for the CDR3 is TGTGCCTGGAATACAGGCTTGAACACTGAAGCTTTCTTT. Translating gives CAWNTGLNTEAFF.

This chain's CDR3 is CASSLGRERRSTYEQYF. In DNA form, the CDR3 reads TGTGCCAGCAGCTTAGGACGAGAGCGGAGATCGACCTACGAGCAGTACTTC. The rearrangement uses TRBV7-2 and TRBJ2-7; TRBD2 is a possible D gene (5 bases). Germline V CDR1 and CDR2: SGHTA, FQGNSA. Trimming cost V 1 base and J 2 bases, with 18 bases left between them. The length of the CDR3 is 17 residues.

The table lists this clone with a count of one. CDR3 sequence (DNA): TGTGCCAGCAGCTTAGTTTTGGGACAGACCGGGGAGCTGTTTTTT. Amino acid sequence: CASSLVLGQTGELFF. J is TRBJ2-2 and V is TRBV7-7; 7 nucleotides agree with TRBD1. The germline V gene has CDR1 SSHAT and CDR2 FNYEAQ (reference sequence). This CDR3 region has 15 residues. V was clipped by 1 base and J by 5 bases; unmatched bases: 4.

This sequence joins TRBV7-8 and TRBJ1-4; 8 bases are shared with TRBD1. J gave up 0 bases and V 4 bases, and 10 bases lay outside the gene matches. Germline CDR1 SGHVS, CDR2 FQNEAQ. There are 18 residues in the CDR3. The chain's CDR3 is CASSSGRDRRSTNEKLFF. CDR3 nucleotides: TGTGCCAGCAGCTCCGGGCGGGACAGGCGTTCAACTAATGAAAAACTGTTTTTT.

The chain is built from TRBV27 and TRBJ1-6; TRBD1 agrees at 9 bases. Germline values: CDR1 MNHEY, CDR2 SMNVEV (reference sequence). V dropped 3 bases and J dropped 8; count of bases not matched to a gene: 11. This CDR3 has 17 amino acids. This CDR3 reads CASSFTPRTGADSPLHF. Here the CDR3 DNA reads TGTGCCAGCAGTTTTACTCCTCGGACAGGGGCGGATTCACCCCTCCACTTT.

V and J are TRBV10-3 and TRBJ2-7, with 9 bases identical to TRBD2. The CDR3 sequence is 13 residues long. After removal of 0 bases from V and 6 bases from J, the junction contained 0 bases not matched to a gene. The V gene's germline CDR1 is ENHRY and CDR2 SYGVKD. The CDR3 loop reads CAISESSGSEQYF. CDR3 nucleotide sequence: TGTGCCATCAGTGAGTCTAGCGGGAGCGAGCAGTACTTC.

The gene calls are TRBV15 and TRBJ1-4; D is unclear. The germline V and J ends were trimmed by 0 bases and 8 bases, with 13 bases remaining between them. The germline gives CDR1 LNHNV, CDR2 YYDKDF (reference sequence). This CDR3 spans 15 amino acids. The CDR3 is CATSREGGRREKLFF. Here the CDR3 DNA reads TGTGCCACCAGCAGAGAGGGAGGCCGGAGGGAAAAACTGTTTTTT.

V usage is TRBV9 and J usage is TRBJ1-6; a weak D match, TRBD1 (5 bases). The length of the CDR3 is 13 residues. V was pared by 7 bases and J by 9 bases, with 14 bases between. Germline CDR1 SGDLS, CDR2 YYNGEE. CDR3 region: CASSEGPSSPLHF. CDR3 sequence (DNA): TGTGCCAGCTCGGAGGGACCGAGTTCACCCCTCCACTTT.

The rearrangement joins TRBV5-4 to TRBJ1-2, with TRBD1 matching 7 bases. CDR3 length: 16 residues. Germline values: CDR1 SGHNT, CDR2 YYREEE (reference sequence). V shed 4 bases and J 5 bases; nucleotides not matched to a gene: 14. The CDR3 nucleotides are TGTGCCAGCAGCCAGGGACAGTCCCCCGCCATTTATGGCTACACCTTC. Encoded protein: CASSQGQSPAIYGYTF.

The chain employs TRBV7-9 and TRBJ2-7; weak D call: TRBD1 (6 bases). There are 13 residues in the CDR3. Germline V lookup: CDR1 SEHNR, CDR2 FQNEAQ (reference sequence). The V gene lost 8 bases and the J gene lost 1 base, with 12 bases spanning the gap. The CDR3 region is CASRPGTSYEQYF. For the CDR3, the DNA is TGTGCCAGCCGTCCCGGGACATCCTACGAGCAGTACTTC.

The V call is TRBV29-1, the J call TRBJ2-1; 10 nucleotides line up with TRBD2. This CDR3 has 12 residues. Germline V CDR1 and CDR2: SQVTM, ANQGSEA. The V segment lost 5 bases and the J segment 10 bases; nucleotides outside the gene matches: 5. The CDR3 reads CSVPSGSWEQFF. In nucleotides, the CDR3 is TGCAGCGTTCCTAGCGGGAGTTGGGAGCAGTTCTTC.

The CDR3 protein is CASSVGLAGKETQYF. The CDR3 DNA is TGTGCCAGCAGCGTAGGACTAGCGGGAAAGGAGACCCAGTACTTC. This chain joins TRBV9 and TRBJ2-5; 11 bases are shared with TRBD2. Germline CDR1 is SGDLS and CDR2 is YYNGEE. The CDR3 covers 15 residues. J lost 5 bases, V lost 0 bases, and 3 bases had no gene match.

The rearrangement links TRBV5-1 to TRBJ2-2; TRBD2 aligns across 11 bases. CDR3 length: 16 residues. The ends lost 2 bases at V and 5 bases at J; junction bases unmatched: 5. Per the germline V gene, CDR1 is SGHRS and CDR2 is YFSETQ. The CDR3 sequence is CASSFLAGGGTGELFF. In DNA form, the CDR3 reads TGCGCCAGCAGCTTCCTAGCGGGAGGCGGGACCGGGGAGCTGTTTTTT.

The CDR3 region is CASSLGSAETQYF. The CDR3 DNA reads as TGTGCCAGCAGCTTGGGTAGTGCGGAGACCCAGTACTTC. The chain uses TRBV5-6 and TRBJ2-5; D unclear. From germline, CDR1 is SGHDT and CDR2 YYEEEE. V dropped 0 bases and J dropped 5 bases, with 8 bases sitting between them. There are 13 residues in the CDR3.

The CDR3 region is CASKRDSTLSHYGYTF. As DNA, the CDR3 is TGTGCCAGTAAGAGAGACAGTACCCTTTCACATTATGGCTACACCTTC. The V and J genes are TRBV19 and TRBJ1-2; the D gene is possibly TRBD1 (5 bases). Germline values: CDR1 LNHDA, CDR2 SQIVND (reference sequence). The length of the CDR3 is 16 residues. V was shortened by 7 bases and J by 5 bases, with 23 bases between the two germline ends.

This chain joins TRBV19 and TRBJ2-5; D perhaps matches TRBD1 (5 bases). The germline gives CDR1 LNHDA, CDR2 SQIVND (reference sequence). CDR3 length equals 13 residues. The ends were cut back, 4 bases at V and 2 bases at J, with 8 bases in the middle. Here the CDR3 DNA reads TGTGCCAGTAGTAATCAGGGACAAGAGACCCAGTACTTC. Translation gives CASSNQGQETQYF.